This TCR beta chain was identified during a study of T-cell reconstitution after alpha-beta-depleted transplantation in children. There are many counts of this clonotype. A TCRbeta library incorporating unique molecular identifiers was prepared. TCRdb ran MiXCR on the PCR reads and lists one entry per CDR3 protein. The sample has about 580,000 distinct CDR3 sequences; 23% are singletons. The CDR3 runs to 14 residues. Trimming removed 7 bases from V and 1 base from J, with 13 bases in between. The germline V gene encodes CDR1 MNHEY and CDR2 SVGAGI. The chain is built from TRBV6-5 and TRBJ1-1, with a possible D match to TRBD1 (5 bases). Sequencing was performed on PBMCs, mostly from graft donor cells, taken 360 days after TCRalphabeta/CD19-depleted stem cell transplant. This sequence was found in a boy younger than two who had a stem cell transplant for acute myeloid leukemia, so the T cells may come from the graft donor. CDR3 coding DNA: TGTGCCAGCACCTACCAAACAGGGAACACTGAAGCTTTCTTT. Translating gives CASTYQTGNTEAFF.